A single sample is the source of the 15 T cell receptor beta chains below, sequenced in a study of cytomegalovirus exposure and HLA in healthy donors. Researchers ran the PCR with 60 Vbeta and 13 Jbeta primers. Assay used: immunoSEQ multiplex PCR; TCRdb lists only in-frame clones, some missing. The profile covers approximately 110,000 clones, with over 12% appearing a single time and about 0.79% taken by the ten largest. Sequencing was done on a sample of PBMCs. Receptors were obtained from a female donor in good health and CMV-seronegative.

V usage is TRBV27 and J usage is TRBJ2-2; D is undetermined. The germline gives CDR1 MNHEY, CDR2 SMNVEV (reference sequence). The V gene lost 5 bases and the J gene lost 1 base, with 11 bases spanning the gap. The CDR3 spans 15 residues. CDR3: CASSPMRLNTGELFF. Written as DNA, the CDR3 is TGTGCCAGCAGTCCAATGAGGTTGAACACCGGGGAGCTGTTTTTT.

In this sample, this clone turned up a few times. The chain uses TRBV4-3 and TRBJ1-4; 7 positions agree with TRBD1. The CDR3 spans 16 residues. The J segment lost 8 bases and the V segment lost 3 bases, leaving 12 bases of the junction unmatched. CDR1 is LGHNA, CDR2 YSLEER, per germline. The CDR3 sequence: CASSQESQGRWEKLFF. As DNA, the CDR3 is TGCGCCAGCAGCCAGGAATCACAGGGGCGGTGGGAAAAACTGTTTTTT.

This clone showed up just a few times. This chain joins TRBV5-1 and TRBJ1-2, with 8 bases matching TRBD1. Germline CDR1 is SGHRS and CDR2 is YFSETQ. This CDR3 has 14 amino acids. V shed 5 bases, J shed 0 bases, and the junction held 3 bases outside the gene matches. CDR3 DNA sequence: TGCGCCAGCAGGGAACAGGGGGCTAACTATGGCTACACCTTC. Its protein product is CASREQGANYGYTF.

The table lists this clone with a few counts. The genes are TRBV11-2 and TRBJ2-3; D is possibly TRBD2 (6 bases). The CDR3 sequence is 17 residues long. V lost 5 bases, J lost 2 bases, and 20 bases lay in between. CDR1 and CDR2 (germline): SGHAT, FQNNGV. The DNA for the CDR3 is TGTGCCAGCAGCCTCCGGACTACGGGCGGGAACACAGATACGCAGTATTTT. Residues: CASSLRTTGGNTDTQYF.

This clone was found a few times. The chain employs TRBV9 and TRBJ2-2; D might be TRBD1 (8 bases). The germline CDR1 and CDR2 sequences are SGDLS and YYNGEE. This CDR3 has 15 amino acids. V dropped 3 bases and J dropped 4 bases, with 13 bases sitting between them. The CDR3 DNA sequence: TGTGCCAGCAGCGAGACAGGGGAGGGCACCGGGGAGCTGTTTTTT. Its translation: CASSETGEGTGELFF. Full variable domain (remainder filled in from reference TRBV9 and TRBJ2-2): DSGVTQTPKHLITATGQRVTLRCSPRSGDLSVYWYQQSLDQGLQFLIQYYNGEERAKGNILERFSAQQFPDLHSELNLSSLELGDSALYFCASSETGEGTGELFFGEGSRLTVL.

The CDR3 region is CASSVRASEYEQYF. CDR3 sequence (DNA): TGTGCCAGCAGCGTTAGGGCTAGCGAGTACGAGCAGTACTTC. The chain links TRBV9 to TRBJ2-7; D might be TRBD2 (6 bases). Trimming left V 2 bases short and J 4 bases short, with 13 bases between. This CDR3 region has 14 residues. CDR1 and CDR2 from the germline V gene are SGDLS and YYNGEE.

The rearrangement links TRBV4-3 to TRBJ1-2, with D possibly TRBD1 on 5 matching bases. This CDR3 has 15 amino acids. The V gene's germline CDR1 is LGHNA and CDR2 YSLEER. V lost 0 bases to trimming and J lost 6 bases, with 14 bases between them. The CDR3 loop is CASSQDAGRFNGYTF. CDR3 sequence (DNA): TGCGCCAGCAGCCAAGATGCAGGGCGCTTCAATGGCTACACCTTC.

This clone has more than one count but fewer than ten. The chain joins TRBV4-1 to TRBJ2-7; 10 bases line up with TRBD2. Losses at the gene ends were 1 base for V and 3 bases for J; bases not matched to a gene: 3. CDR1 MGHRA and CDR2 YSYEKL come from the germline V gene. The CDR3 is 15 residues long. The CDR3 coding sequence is TGCGCCAGCAGCCAAGGTCCTAGCGGGGGCTACGAGCAGTACTTC. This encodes CASSQGPSGGYEQYF.

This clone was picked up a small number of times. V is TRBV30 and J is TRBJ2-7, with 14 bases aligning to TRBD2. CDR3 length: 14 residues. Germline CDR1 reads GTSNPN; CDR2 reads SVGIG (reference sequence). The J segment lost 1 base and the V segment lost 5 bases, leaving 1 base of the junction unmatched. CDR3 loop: CAWGLAGGSYEQYF. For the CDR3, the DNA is TGTGCCTGGGGACTAGCGGGGGGTTCCTACGAGCAGTACTTC.

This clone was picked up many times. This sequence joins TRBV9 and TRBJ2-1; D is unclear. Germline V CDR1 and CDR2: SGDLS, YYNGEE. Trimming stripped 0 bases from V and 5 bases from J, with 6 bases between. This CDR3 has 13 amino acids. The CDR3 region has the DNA TGTGCCAGCAGCGTAGGAGCAAACAATGAGCAGTTCTTC. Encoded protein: CASSVGANNEQFF.

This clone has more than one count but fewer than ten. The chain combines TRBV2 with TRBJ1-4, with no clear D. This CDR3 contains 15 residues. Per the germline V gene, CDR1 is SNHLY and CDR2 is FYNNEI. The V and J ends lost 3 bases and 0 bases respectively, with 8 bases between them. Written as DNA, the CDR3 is TGTGCCAGCAGTGAGAGGCGGACAACTAATGAAAAACTGTTTTTT. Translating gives CASSERRTTNEKLFF.

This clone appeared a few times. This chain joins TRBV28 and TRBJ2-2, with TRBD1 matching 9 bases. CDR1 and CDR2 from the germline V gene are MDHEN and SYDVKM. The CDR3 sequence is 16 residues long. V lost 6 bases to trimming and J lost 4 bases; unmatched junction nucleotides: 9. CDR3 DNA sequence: TGTGCCAGCAGGGAAGGGACAGGGTTTTTCACCGGGGAGCTGTTTTTT. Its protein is CASREGTGFFTGELFF.

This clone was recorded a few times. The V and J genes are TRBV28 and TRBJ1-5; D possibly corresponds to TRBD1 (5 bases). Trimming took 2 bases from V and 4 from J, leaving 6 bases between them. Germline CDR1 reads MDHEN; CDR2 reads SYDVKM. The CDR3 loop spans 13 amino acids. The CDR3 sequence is CASSLDSNQPQHF. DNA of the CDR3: TGTGCCAGCAGTTTAGACAGTAATCAGCCCCAGCATTTT. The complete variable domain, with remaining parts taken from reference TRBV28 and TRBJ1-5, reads DVKVTQSSRYLVKRTGEKVFLECVQDMDHENMFWYRQDPGLGLRLIYFSYDVKMKEKGDIPEGYSVSREKKERFSLILESASTNQTSMYLCASSLDSNQPQHFGDGTRLSIL.

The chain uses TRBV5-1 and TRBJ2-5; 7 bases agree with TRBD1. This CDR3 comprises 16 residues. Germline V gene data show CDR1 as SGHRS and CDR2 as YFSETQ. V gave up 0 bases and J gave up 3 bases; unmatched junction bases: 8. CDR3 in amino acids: CASSLAAGGMEETQYF. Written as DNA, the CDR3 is TGCGCCAGCAGCTTGGCGGCAGGGGGAATGGAAGAGACCCAGTACTTC.

CDR3 sequence: CASSQEGTGDEKLFF. In DNA form, the CDR3 reads TGCGCCAGCAGCCAAGAAGGGACAGGGGATGAAAAACTGTTTTTT. The gene calls are TRBV4-3 and TRBJ1-4; the match to TRBD1 covers 10 bases. Germline CDR1 is LGHNA and CDR2 is YSLEER. After removal of 0 bases from V and 6 bases from J, the junction contained 1 base not matched to a gene. This CDR3 is built from 15 residues.